This TCR beta chain originates from a study of blood T cells in healthy people across ages. Study observations and caveats: Across the age range, TCR beta diversity per million T cells fell in a roughly linear way.

The germline gives CDR1 SGHVS, CDR2 FQNEAQ. V was shortened by 5 bases and J by 8 bases, with 18 bases between the two germline ends. This CDR3 has 14 residues. Comments on this clonotype: The antigen remains undetermined.

Sample-barcoded 5' priming and a J-beta primer mix drove a second PCR of roughly 6 to 12 cycles. TCRdb independently ran MiXCR on the 5' RACE reads; one entry per CDR3 protein. The sample consists of about 670,000 distinct CDR3 sequences, roughly half of them appearing once. This receptor was taken from a woman over 75 in good health. This chain joins TRBV7-8 and TRBJ1-1, with D maybe TRBD1 (5 bases). Sequenced material: blood. In DNA form, the CDR3 reads TGTGCCAGCAGCCCGGACTTTGCCGACAGCGAAGCTTTCTTT. The encoded protein is CASSPDFADSEAFF.